The 7 T cell receptor beta chains below come from one sample, sequenced in a study of cytomegalovirus exposure and HLA in healthy donors. The PCR ran on 60 Vbeta and 13 Jbeta primers. The data were produced by immunoSEQ multiplex PCR, yet TCRdb's version contains in-frame clones alone and is incomplete. The sample yields 150,000 to 200,000 clones, 80% seen once. The source material was PBMCs. These receptor sequences come from a man between 25 and 39 years old in good health and CMV-seronegative.

The chain employs TRBV5-6 and TRBJ1-4; the D gene is possibly TRBD1 (5 bases). V gave up 0 bases and J gave up 5 bases, with 11 bases separating them. The CDR3 is 15 residues long. The V gene's germline CDR1 is SGHDT and CDR2 YYEEEE. CDR3 region: CASSLVAGENEKLFF. CDR3 DNA: TGTGCCAGCAGCTTGGTCGCGGGGGAAAATGAAAAACTGTTTTTT.

This chain uses TRBV9 with TRBJ1-1; D remains ambiguous. The CDR3 contains 17 residues. From germline, CDR1 is SGDLS and CDR2 YYNGEE. Trimming stripped 0 bases from V and 1 base from J, with 16 bases between. The CDR3 region is CASSVAPAEVRNTEAFF. CDR3 nucleotide sequence: TGTGCCAGCAGCGTAGCACCGGCCGAGGTGCGGAACACTGAAGCTTTCTTT.

Only one count was recorded for this clone. The chain carries TRBV10-3 and TRBJ2-3; unclear D gene. The CDR3 has 15 amino acids. V was pared by 7 bases and J by 0 bases, with 14 bases between. In germline, CDR1 is ENHRY, CDR2 SYGVKD. The CDR3 sequence is CAIKAFAESTDTQYF. CDR3 DNA sequence: TGTGCCATCAAAGCGTTTGCGGAAAGCACAGATACGCAGTATTTT.

The genes are TRBV5-6 and TRBJ1-1; D gene ambiguous. CDR1 and CDR2 (germline): SGHDT, YYEEEE. The CDR3 has 17 residues. V lost 1 base and J lost 0, with 16 bases in between. The CDR3 is CASSLLSQPRMNTEAFF. The CDR3 region has the DNA TGTGCCAGCAGCTTGCTCTCACAGCCAAGAATGAACACTGAAGCTTTCTTT.

There are a few counts of this clone. The V and J genes are TRBV7-8 and TRBJ1-1, with D uncertain. The germline V gene encodes CDR1 SGHVS and CDR2 FQNEAQ. Trimming removed 3 bases from V and 3 bases from J, with 14 bases in between. The CDR3 sequence is 15 residues long. CDR3 amino acids: CASSFAQAVDTEAFF. The CDR3 DNA follows: TGTGCCAGCAGCTTTGCCCAGGCCGTGGACACTGAAGCTTTCTTT.

The chain carries TRBV11-2 and TRBJ2-1; 7 bases map to TRBD2. V lost 0 bases and J lost 10; bases outside the gene matches: 6. CDR1 is SGHAT and CDR2 is FQNNGV in the germline V gene. This CDR3 region has 14 residues. CDR3 DNA: TGTGCCAGCAGCTTAGATCTAGGGAGGGGCGAGCAGTTCTTC. This encodes CASSLDLGRGEQFF. Full variable domain (outside the CDR3, taken from reference TRBV11-2 and TRBJ2-1): EAGVAQSPRYKIIEKRQSVAFWCNPISGHATLYWYQQILGQGPKLLIQFQNNGVVDDSQLPKDRFSAERLKGVDSTLKIQPAKLEDSAVYLCASSLDLGRGEQFFGPGTRLTVL.

V gene TRBV10-3 combines with J gene TRBJ2-2, with 8 bases fitting TRBD1. From germline, CDR1 is ENHRY and CDR2 SYGVKD. V was clipped by 10 bases and J by 6 bases; unmatched bases: 10. The CDR3 covers 14 residues. CDR3 nucleotide sequence: TGTGCCAGTGGACAGGGCAAATTTCCCGGGGAGCTGTTTTTT. Amino acids: CASGQGKFPGELFF.